This TCR beta chain came from a study of CD8 T cells in ankylosing spondylitis. V trimming: 6 bases; J trimming: 0 bases; junction bases outside the gene matches: 9. Per germline, CDR1 SQVTM and CDR2 ANQGSEA. This CDR3 region has 15 residues. This clonotype was found many times. Each CDR3 protein is one row after TCRdb ran MiXCR on the 5' RACE reads. The sample holds about 92,000 distinct CDR3 sequences, roughly 10% seen once. V and J are TRBV29-1 and TRBJ1-1; 8 bases are a match to TRBD1. Input material: blood, either unsorted or a sorted T cell fraction (not recorded which). This sequence was found in a male donor with ankylosing spondylitis or in good health (not recorded which). The CDR3 bases are TGCAGCGTCAACGGACAGGGTGGAATGAACACTGAAGCTTTCTTT. It encodes CSVNGQGGMNTEAFF.